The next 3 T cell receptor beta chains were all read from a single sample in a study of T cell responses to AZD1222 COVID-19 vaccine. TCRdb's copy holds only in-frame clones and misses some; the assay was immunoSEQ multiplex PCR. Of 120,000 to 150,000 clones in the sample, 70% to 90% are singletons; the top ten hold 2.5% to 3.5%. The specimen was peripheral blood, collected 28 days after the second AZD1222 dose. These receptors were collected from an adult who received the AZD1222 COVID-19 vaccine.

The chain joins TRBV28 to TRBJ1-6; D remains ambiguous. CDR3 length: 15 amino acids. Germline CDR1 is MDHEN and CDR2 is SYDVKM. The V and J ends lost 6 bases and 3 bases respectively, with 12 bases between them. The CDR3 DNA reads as TGTGCCAGCAGCCCGGTTAGGGACTATAATTCACCCCTCCACTTT. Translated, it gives CASSPVRDYNSPLHF.

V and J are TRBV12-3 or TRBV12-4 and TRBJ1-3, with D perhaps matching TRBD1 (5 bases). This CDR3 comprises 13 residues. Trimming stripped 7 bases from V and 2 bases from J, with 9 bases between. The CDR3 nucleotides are TGTGCCAGCATCCGGGACGCTGGAAACACCATATATTTT. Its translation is CASIRDAGNTIYF.

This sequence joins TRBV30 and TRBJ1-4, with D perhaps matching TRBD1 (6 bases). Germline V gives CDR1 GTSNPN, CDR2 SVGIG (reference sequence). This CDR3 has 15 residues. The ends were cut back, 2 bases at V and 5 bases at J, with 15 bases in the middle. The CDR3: CAWSLYGTRNEKLFF. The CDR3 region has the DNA TGTGCCTGGAGTCTTTACGGGACAAGAAATGAAAAACTGTTTTTT.